This TCR beta chain appears in the sequencing data of a study of T cells in women clearing cervical HPV infection. Across the study: Case blood was drawn a median approximately 150 days after lesion detection.

Average input was approximately 1,200 ng genomic DNA for immunoSEQ TCR beta CDR3 amplification. Repertoires were generated with immunoSEQ multiplex PCR, while TCRdb's copy carries only in-frame clones and drops some. The sample's table shows approximately 49,000 clones. Each participant carried one incident cervical HPV16 infection only. Study results and limitations: Combining TCR richness with V gene abundances gave about 0.87 AUC.

As concerns this clone: Its specificity is not known.

Input material: blood buffy coat. The receptor comes from a woman aged 18 to 75 with a cervical HPV16 infection that either progressed to CIN3+ or cleared (not recorded which).

CDR3 region: CASSIQGFGSYEQYF. The sequenced CDR3 bases are TGTGCCAGTAGTATCCAGGGTTTTGGGTCCTACGAG. This sequence joins TRBV19 and TRBJ2-7; tentative D call: TRBD1 (5 bases). The CDR3 end falls 3 residues outside the read, so it is completed with the germline J gene. Trimming pared 3 bases from V and 1 base from J, leaving 13 bases between. This CDR3 is built from 15 residues. CDR1 LNHDA and CDR2 SQIVND come from the germline V gene (reference sequence). Complete variable domain (other parts from reference TRBV19 and TRBJ2-7): DGGITQSPKYLFRKEGQNVTLSCEQNLNHDAMYWYRQDPGQGLRLIYYSQIVNDFQKGDIAEGYSVSREKKESFPLTVTSAQKNPTAFYLCASSIQGFGSYEQYFGPGTRLTVT.